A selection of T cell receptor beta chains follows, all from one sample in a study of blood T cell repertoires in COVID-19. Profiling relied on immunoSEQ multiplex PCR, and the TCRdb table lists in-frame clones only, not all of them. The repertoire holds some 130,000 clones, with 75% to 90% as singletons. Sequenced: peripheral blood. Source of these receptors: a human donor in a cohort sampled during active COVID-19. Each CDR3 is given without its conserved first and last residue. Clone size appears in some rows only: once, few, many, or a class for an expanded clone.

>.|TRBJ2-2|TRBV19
ASSTRTVTGELF
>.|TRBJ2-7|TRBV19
ASSITAGGRYEQY
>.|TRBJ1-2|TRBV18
ASSPPNQEGYT
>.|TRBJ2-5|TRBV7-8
ASFLVAGSYQETQY
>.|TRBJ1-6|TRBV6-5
ASSYSARGNSPLH
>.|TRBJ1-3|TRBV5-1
ASSLVWQGLGNTIY
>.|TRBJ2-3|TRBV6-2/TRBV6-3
ASSYFDGLAGGSDTQY
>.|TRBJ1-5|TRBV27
ASSSKLNQPQH
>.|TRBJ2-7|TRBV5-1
ASSYLMGTGGYEQY
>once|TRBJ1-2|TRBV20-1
SASQGMTSV
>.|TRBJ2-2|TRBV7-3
ASSTLARPQGGSGGELF
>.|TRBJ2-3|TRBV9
ASSATSSDTQY
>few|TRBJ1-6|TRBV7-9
ASSLTGSRSPLH
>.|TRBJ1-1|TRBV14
ASSPTRQWAF
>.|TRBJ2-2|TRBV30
AWSPLGPGGVNTGELF
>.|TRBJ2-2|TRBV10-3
AITRKLDTGELF
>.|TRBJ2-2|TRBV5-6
ASSWGPSLTGELF
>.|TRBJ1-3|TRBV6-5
ASSYGIGGPGNTIY
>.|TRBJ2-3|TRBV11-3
ASSLGPSGLSDTQY
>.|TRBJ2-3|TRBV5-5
ASSLGGRGTDTQY
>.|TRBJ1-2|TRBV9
ASSARTGPSNYGYT
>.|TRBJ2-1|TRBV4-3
ASSQEGGSEQF
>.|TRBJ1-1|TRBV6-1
ASSETQGGWTEAF
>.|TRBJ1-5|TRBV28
ASSLGQGQPQH
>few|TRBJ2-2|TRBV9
ASSVGAFNTGELF
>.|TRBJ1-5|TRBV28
ASSRGSNQPQH
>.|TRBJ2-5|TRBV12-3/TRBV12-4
ASSLSGAETQY
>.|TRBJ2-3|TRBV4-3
ASSLQLGGASTDTQY
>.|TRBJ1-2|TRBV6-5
ASSNLQGSGGYT
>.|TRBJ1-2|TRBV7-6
ASSLRPGQGAVGYT
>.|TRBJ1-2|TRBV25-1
ASSEYGGRAGYGYT
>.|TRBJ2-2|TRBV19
ASRTPTGFTGELF
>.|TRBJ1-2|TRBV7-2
ASSLTMTANYGYT
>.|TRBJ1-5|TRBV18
ASSPQGQLNQPQH
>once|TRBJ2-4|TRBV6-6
ASSPFQGIAKNIQY
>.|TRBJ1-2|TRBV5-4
ASSAATGLLYGYT
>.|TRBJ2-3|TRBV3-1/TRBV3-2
ASSQVRSRTDTQY
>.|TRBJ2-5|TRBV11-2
ASSPLKGGEETQY